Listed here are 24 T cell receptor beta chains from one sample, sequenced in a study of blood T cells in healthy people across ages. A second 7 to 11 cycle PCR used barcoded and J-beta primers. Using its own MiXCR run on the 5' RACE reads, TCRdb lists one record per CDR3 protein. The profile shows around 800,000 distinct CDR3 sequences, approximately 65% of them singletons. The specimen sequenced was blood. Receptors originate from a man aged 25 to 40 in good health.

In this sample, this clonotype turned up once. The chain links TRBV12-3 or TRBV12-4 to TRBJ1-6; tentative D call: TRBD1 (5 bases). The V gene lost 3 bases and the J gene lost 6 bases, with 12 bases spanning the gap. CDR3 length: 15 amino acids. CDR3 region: CASSLPGRPNSPLHF. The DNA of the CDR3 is TGTGCCAGCAGTTTGCCGGGACGGCCTAATTCACCCCTCCACTTT.

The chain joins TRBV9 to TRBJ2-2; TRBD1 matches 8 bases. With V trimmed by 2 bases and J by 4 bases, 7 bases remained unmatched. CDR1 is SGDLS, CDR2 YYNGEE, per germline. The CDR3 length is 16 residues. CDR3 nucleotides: TGTGCCAGCAGCGTCTGGCAGGGGGCGTCCACCGGGGAGCTGTTTTTT. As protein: CASSVWQGASTGELFF.

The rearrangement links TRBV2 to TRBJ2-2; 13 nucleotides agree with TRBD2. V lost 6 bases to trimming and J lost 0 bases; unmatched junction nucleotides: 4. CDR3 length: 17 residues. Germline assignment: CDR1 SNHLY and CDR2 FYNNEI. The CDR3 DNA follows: TGTGCCAGCAGCGGGACTAGCGGGGTGGCGAACACCGGGGAGCTGTTTTTT. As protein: CASSGTSGVANTGELFF. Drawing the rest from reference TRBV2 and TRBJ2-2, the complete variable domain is EPEVTQTPSHQVTQMGQEVILRCVPISNHLYFYWYRQILGQKVEFLVSFYNNEISEKSEIFDDQFSVERPDGSNFTLKIRSTKLEDSAMYFCASSGTSGVANTGELFFGEGSRLTVL.

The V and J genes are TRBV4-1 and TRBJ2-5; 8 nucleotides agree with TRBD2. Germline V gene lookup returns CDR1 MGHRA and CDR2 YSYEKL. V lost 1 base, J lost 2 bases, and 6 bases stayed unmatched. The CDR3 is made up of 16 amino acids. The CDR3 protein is CASSQVERGIQETQYF. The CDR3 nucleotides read TGCGCCAGCAGCCAAGTCGAGCGGGGGATTCAAGAGACCCAGTACTTC.

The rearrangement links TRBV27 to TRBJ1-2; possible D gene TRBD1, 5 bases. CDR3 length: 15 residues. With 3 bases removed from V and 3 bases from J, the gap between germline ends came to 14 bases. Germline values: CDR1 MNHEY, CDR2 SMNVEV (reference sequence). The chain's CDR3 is CASSFGPRGDYGYTF. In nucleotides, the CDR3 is TGTGCCAGCAGTTTTGGCCCGAGGGGTGACTATGGCTACACCTTC.

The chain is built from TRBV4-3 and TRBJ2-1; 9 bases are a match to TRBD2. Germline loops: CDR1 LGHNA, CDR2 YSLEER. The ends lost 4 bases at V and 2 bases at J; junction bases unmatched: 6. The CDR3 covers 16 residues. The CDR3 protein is CASSPTRLAAYNEQFF. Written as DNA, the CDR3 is TGCGCCAGCAGCCCCACCCGACTAGCGGCCTACAATGAGCAGTTCTTC.

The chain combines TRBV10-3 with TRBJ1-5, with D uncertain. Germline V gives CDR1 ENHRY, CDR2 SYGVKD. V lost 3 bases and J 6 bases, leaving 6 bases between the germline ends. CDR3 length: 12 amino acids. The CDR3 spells CAISDLGQPQHF. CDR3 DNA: TGTGCCATCAGTGATTTGGGTCAGCCCCAGCATTTT.

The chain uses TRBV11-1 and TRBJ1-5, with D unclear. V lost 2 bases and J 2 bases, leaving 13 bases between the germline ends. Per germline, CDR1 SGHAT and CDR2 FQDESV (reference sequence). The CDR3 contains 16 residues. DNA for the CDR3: TGTGCCAGCAGCTTACCACAACAAGGAGGCAATCAGCCCCAGCATTTT. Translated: CASSLPQQGGNQPQHF. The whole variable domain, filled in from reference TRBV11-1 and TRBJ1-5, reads EAEVAQSPRYKITEKSQAVAFWCDPISGHATLYWYRQILGQGPELLVQFQDESVVDDSQLPKDRFSAERLKGVDSTLKIQPAELGDSAMYLCASSLPQQGGNQPQHFGDGTRLSIL.

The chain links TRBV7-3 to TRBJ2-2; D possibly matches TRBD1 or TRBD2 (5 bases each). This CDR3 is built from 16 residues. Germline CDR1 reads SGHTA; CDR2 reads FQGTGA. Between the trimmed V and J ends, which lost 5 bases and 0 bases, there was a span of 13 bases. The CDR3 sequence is CASSSRDGTNTGELFF. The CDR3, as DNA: TGTGCCAGCAGCAGCCGGGACGGAACGAACACCGGGGAGCTGTTTTTT.

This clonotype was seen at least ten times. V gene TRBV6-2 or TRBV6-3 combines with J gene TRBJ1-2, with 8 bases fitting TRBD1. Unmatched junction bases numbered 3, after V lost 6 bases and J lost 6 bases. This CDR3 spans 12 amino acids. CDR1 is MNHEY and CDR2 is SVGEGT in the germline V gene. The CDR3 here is CASSPTGDGYTF. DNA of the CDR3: TGTGCCAGCAGCCCGACAGGGGATGGCTACACCTTC.

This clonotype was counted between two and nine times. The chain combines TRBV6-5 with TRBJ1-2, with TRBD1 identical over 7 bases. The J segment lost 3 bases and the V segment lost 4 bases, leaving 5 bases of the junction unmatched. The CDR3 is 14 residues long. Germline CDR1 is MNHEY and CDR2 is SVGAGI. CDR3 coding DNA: TGTGCCAGCAGTTCCCGTGACAGGGACTATGGCTACACCTTC. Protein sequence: CASSSRDRDYGYTF.

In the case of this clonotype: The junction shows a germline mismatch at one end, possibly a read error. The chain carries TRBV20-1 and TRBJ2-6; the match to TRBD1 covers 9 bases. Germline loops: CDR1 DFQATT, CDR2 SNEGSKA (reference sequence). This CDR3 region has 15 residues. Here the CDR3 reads CSAPGTGTGANALTF. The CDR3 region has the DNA TGCAGTGCTCCCGGGACAGGGACGGGGGCCAACGCCCTGACTTTC.

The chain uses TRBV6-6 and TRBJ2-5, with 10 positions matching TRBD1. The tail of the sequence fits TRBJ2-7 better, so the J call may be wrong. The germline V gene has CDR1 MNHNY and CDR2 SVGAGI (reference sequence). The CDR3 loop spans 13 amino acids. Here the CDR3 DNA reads TGTGCCAGTCTCGGGACAGGGGCTCTCGAGCAGTACTTC. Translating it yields CASLGTGALEQYF.

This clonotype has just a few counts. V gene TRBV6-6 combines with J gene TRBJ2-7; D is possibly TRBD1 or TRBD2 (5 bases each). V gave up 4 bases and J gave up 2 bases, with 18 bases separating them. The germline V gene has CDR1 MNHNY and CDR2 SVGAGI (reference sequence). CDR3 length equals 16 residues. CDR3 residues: CASSLFGDHLTYEQYF. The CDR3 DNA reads TGTGCCAGCAGTTTATTCGGGGACCACCTAACCTACGAGCAGTACTTC.

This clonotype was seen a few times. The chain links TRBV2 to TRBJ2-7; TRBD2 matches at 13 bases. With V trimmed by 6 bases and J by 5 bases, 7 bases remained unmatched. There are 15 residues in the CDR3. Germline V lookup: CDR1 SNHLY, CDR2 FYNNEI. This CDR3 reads CASRVTSGGIHEQYF. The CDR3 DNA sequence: TGTGCCAGCAGGGTGACTAGCGGGGGGATCCACGAGCAGTACTTC.

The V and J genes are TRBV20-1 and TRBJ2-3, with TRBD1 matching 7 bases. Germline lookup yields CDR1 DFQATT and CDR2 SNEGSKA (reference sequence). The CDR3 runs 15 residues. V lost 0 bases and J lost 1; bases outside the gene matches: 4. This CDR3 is CSARDFGQGTDTQYF. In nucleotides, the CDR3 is TGCAGTGCTAGAGACTTCGGACAGGGCACAGATACGCAGTATTTT.

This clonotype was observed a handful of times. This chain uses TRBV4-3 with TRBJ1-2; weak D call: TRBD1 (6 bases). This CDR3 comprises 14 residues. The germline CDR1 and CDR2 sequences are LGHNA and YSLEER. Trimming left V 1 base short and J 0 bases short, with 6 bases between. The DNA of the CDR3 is TGCGCCAGCAGCCAAGCAGGGGCTAACTATGGCTACACCTTC. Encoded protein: CASSQAGANYGYTF.

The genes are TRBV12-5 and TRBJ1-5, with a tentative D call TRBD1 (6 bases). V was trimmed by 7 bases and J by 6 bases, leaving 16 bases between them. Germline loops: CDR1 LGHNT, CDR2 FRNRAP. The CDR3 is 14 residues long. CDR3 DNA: TGTGCTAGTGCCAGAGGAGGGGGTGGTCAGCCCCAGCATTTT. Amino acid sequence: CASARGGGGQPQHF.

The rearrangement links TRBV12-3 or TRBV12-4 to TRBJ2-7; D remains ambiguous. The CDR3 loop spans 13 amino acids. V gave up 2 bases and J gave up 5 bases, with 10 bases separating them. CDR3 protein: CASSLWVAHEQYF. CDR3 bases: TGTGCCAGCAGTTTATGGGTAGCTCACGAGCAGTACTTC.

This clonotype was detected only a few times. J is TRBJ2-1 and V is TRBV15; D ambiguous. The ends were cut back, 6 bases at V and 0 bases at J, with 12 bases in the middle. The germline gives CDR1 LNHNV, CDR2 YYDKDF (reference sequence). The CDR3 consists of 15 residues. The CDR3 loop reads CATRKYDSSYNEQFF. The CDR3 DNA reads TGTGCCACCAGGAAATACGATAGCTCCTACAATGAGCAGTTCTTC.

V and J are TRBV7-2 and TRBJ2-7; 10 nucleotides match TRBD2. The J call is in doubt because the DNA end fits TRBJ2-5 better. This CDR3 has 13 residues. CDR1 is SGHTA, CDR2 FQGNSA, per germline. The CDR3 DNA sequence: TGTGCCAGCTGGACTAGCGGACAAGAGACCCAGTACTTC. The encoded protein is CASWTSGQETQYF.

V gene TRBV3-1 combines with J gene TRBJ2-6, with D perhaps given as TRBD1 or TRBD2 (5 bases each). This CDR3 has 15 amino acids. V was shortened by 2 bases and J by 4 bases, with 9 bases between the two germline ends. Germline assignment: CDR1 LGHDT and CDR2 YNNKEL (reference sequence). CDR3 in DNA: TGTGCCAGCAGCCAACGGGGCGGCGGGGCCAACGTCCTGACTTTC. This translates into CASSQRGGGANVLTF.

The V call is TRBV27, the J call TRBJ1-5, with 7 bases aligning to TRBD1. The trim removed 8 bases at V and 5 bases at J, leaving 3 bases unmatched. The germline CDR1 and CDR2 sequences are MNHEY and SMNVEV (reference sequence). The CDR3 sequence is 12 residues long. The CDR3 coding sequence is TGTGCCAGCCGACAGGGTTATCAGCCCCAGCATTTT. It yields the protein CASRQGYQPQHF.

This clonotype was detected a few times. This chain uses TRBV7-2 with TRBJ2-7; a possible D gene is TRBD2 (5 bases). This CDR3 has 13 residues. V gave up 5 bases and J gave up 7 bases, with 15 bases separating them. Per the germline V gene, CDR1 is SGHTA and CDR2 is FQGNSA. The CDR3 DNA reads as TGTGCCAGCAGCGAGGGATTTCGTCATGAGCAGTACTTC. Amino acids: CASSEGFRHEQYF.